The 5 T cell receptor beta chains below come from one sample, sequenced in a study of T cell responses to AZD1222 COVID-19 vaccine listed by TCRdb under 2021. The sample's time point label is to be understood as: baseline before first vaccination. The sample's treatment or condition label, decoded: meningococcal conjugate vaccine given as trial control. Libraries were made using the immunoSEQ multiplex PCR assay. Entries here come from immuneACCESS through TCRdb and include only in-frame sequences with V and J called. Some clones fail to appear in such tables; in the studies checked, an unresolved V gene covers under half of the shortfall, and the cause of the remainder is unknown. Present in this sample are 80,000 or so clones, approximately 85% of which were seen just once. The ten largest clones add up to around 5.1% of the sample. Sequenced material: peripheral blood, taken on day 0 of MenACWY control vaccination. These receptors were taken from an adult in good health.

This clone was counted a few times. The chain combines TRBV19 with TRBJ1-6; D is perhaps TRBD1 (5 bases). The CDR3 loop spans 13 amino acids. Germline CDR1 and CDR2: LNHDA and SQIVND (reference sequence). The V end lost 2 bases, the J end lost 7 bases, and 6 bases lay between the germline ends. The CDR3 coding sequence is TGTGCCAGTAGTATATCAGGGAATTCACCCCTCCACTTT. This sequence encodes CASSISGNSPLHF.

V is TRBV5-8 and J is TRBJ1-1; D call uncertain. CDR1 and CDR2 (germline): SGHTS, YDEGEE. Trimming cost V 0 bases and J 1 base, with 10 bases left between them. The CDR3 contains 15 residues. CDR3 bases: TGTGCCAGCAGCTTGGCGTCGGGCCGGAACACTGAAGCTTTCTTT. Protein product: CASSLASGRNTEAFF.

V gene TRBV2 combines with J gene TRBJ2-7; D is unclear. The V gene lost 6 bases and the J gene lost 3 bases, with 3 bases spanning the gap. Germline values: CDR1 SNHLY, CDR2 FYNNEI. The CDR3 consists of 10 residues. The DNA for the CDR3 is TGTGCCAGCAGGGGCTACGAGCAGTACTTC. Residues: CASRGYEQYF.

The chain links TRBV10-3 to TRBJ2-1; D is perhaps TRBD1 (6 bases). CDR1 and CDR2 from the germline V gene are ENHRY and SYGVKD. The CDR3 is 14 amino acids. V lost 7 bases, J lost 10 bases, and 20 bases lay in between. Here the CDR3 DNA reads TGTGCCATCAAGAGCCGGGACACCACACAAGAGCAGTTCTTC. Protein: CAIKSRDTTQEQFF.

This chain joins TRBV5-6 and TRBJ1-3; tentatively, D is TRBD1 (6 bases). Trimming pared 4 bases from V and 0 bases from J, leaving 14 bases between. There are 16 residues in the CDR3. Germline V gene lookup returns CDR1 SGHDT and CDR2 YYEEEE. The CDR3 region is CASSTRDTFSGNTIYF. CDR3 coding DNA: TGTGCCAGCAGCACCCGGGACACCTTCTCTGGAAACACCATATATTTT.